Included here is one TCR beta chain sequence, with context. Seattle patients were enrolled during active infection and followed longitudinally. The length of the CDR3 is 16 residues. The trim removed 7 bases at V and 3 bases at J, leaving 14 bases unmatched. Germline V lookup: CDR1 LGHDT, CDR2 YNNKEL (reference sequence). The data were obtained in a study of blood T cell repertoires in COVID-19. Study summary: Samples came from the United States, Italy and Spain, spanning acute and convalescent COVID-19. PBMCs, B-cell-depleted T cells, or T cells provided the cDNA or gDNA that made up the material.

Per the authors' pipeline: Quantification of nucleated cells was approximated via reference gene primer amplification. Libraries were prepared by immunoSEQ multiplex PCR; TCRdb keeps only in-frame clonotypes and omits some of them. V, J and clone size are those of that table, while D and trimming were read from the DNA. Here the sample spans 250,000 to 400,000 clones, approximately 88% being singletons. This clonotype was sampled from a woman aged 30 to 39 with COVID-19, enrolled during active disease. The chain joins TRBV3-1 (or the pseudogene TRBV3-2) to TRBJ1-1; TRBD1 aligns across 7 bases. The sequenced sample was peripheral blood. The CDR3 sequence: CASTPGQTSMDTEAFF. CDR3 DNA: TGTGCCAGCACCCCGGGACAGACTTCAATGGACACTGAAGCTTTCTTT.